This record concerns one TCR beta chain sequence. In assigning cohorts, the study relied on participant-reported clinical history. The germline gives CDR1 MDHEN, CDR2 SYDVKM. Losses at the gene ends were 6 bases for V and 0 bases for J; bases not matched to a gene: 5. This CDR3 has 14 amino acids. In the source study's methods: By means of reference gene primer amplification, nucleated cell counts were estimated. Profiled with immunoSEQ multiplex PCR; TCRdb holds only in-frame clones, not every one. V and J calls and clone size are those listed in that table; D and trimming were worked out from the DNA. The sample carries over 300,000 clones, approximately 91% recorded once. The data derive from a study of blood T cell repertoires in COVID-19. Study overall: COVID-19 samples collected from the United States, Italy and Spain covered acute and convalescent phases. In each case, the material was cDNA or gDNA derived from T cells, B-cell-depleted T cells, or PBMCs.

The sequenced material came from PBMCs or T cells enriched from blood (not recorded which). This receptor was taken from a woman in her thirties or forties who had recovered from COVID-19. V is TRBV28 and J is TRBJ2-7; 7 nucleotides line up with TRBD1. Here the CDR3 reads CASRLDRVSYEQYF. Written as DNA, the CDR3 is TGTGCCAGCAGGTTAGACAGGGTCTCCTACGAGCAGTACTTC.